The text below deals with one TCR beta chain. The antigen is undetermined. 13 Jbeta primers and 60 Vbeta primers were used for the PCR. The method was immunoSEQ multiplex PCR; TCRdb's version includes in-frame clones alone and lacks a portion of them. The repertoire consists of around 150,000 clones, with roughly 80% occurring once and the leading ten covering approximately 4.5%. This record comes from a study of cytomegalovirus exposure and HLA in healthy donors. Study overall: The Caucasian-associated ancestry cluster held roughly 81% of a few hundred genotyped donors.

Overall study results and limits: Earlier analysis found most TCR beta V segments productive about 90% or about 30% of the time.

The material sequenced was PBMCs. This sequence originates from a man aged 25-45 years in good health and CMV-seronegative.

CDR3: CASSLGRGEDEQYF. The CDR3 DNA reads TGTGCCAGCAGTTTAGGTCGGGGGGAGGACGAGCAGTACTTC. V gene TRBV27 combines with J gene TRBJ2-5; 7 bases map to TRBD2. The end of the DNA fits TRBJ2-7 better, so the J call may be wrong. The CDR3 covers 14 residues. The germline CDR1 and CDR2 sequences are MNHEY and SMNVEV (reference sequence).